The rows below give T cell receptor beta chains drawn from one sample of a study of blood T cell repertoires in COVID-19. Sequenced by immunoSEQ multiplex PCR; TCRdb stores in-frame clones only, minus some. The sample contains 280,000 or so clones, approximately 88% of which appear only once. The source material was peripheral blood. Source of these receptors: a woman in her twenties or thirties who had recovered from COVID-19. The CDR3 runs from the conserved cysteine through the conserved F or W. The D gene is left open where the match is weak. Only part of the rows carry a size: once, few, many, or a class if the clone is expanded.

D gene: .
J gene: TRBJ2-5
V gene: TRBV7-3
clone size: .
CDR3 length: 15
CDR3 DNA: TGTGCCAGCAGCTTAACCGTAGGGGTCCAAGAGACCCAGTACTTC
CDR3 protein: CASSLTVGVQETQYF

D gene: TRBD1
J gene: TRBJ1-2
V gene: TRBV6-5
clone size: .
CDR3 length: 13
CDR3 DNA: TGTGCCATCTCCAGGGGACAGGGGTATGGCTACACCTTC
CDR3 protein: CAISRGQGYGYTF

D gene: TRBD1
J gene: TRBJ2-2
V gene: TRBV6-2/TRBV6-3
clone size: .
CDR3 length: 13
CDR3 DNA: TGTGCCAGCAGTGGGACAGGGAGAGGGGAGCTGTTTTTT
CDR3 protein: CASSGTGRGELFF

D gene: .
J gene: TRBJ2-7
V gene: TRBV6-6
clone size: .
CDR3 length: 14
CDR3 DNA: TGTGCCAGCAGTTATGGTCGACTTATCTACGAGCAGTACTTC
CDR3 protein: CASSYGRLIYEQYF

D gene: TRBD1
J gene: TRBJ1-5
V gene: TRBV7-8
clone size: .
CDR3 length: 13
CDR3 DNA: TGTGCCAGCGGACAGGGTAACAATCAGCCCCAGCATTTT
CDR3 protein: CASGQGNNQPQHF

D gene: TRBD1
J gene: TRBJ1-1
V gene: TRBV20-1
clone size: .
CDR3 length: 11
CDR3 DNA: TGCAGTGCTAGGGGACAGAATAAAGCTTTCTTT
CDR3 protein: CSARGQNKAFF

D gene: TRBD2
J gene: TRBJ2-1
V gene: TRBV29-1
clone size: .
CDR3 length: 16
CDR3 DNA: TGCAGCGTTGAAGGAGGGCCTAGCGGGTCTTCCAATGAGCAGTTCTTC
CDR3 protein: CSVEGGPSGSSNEQFF

D gene: TRBD1
J gene: TRBJ1-4
V gene: TRBV19
clone size: .
CDR3 length: 13
CDR3 DNA: TGTGCCAGTCGGGACAGCATTAATGAAAAACTGTTTTTT
CDR3 protein: CASRDSINEKLFF

D gene: TRBD1
J gene: TRBJ2-5
V gene: TRBV2
clone size: few
CDR3 length: 16
CDR3 DNA: TGTGCCAGCAGTTTACCTTCCGGGACAGGGCCAGAGACCCAGTACTTC
CDR3 protein: CASSLPSGTGPETQYF

D gene: TRBD1
J gene: TRBJ2-5
V gene: TRBV15
clone size: few
CDR3 length: 15
CDR3 DNA: TGTGCCACCAGCAGAGACAGGGGGATCCAAGAGACCCAGTACTTC
CDR3 protein: CATSRDRGIQETQYF

D gene: TRBD2
J gene: TRBJ2-1
V gene: TRBV27
clone size: .
CDR3 length: 15
CDR3 DNA: TGTGCCAGCAGTCTCTCGCCGGGACTAGGTAGTGAGCAGTTCTTC
CDR3 protein: CASSLSPGLGSEQFF

D gene: TRBD2
J gene: TRBJ2-2
V gene: TRBV19
clone size: .
CDR3 length: 16
CDR3 DNA: TGTGCCAGTAGTCCTCGACTAGCGACTAACACCGGGGAGCTGTTTTTT
CDR3 protein: CASSPRLATNTGELFF

D gene: .
J gene: TRBJ2-7
V gene: TRBV28
clone size: .
CDR3 length: 14
CDR3 DNA: TGTGCCAGCACACGAGGGGGCGCGGGATACGAGCAGTACTTC
CDR3 protein: CASTRGGAGYEQYF

D gene: .
J gene: TRBJ2-5
V gene: TRBV6-5
clone size: .
CDR3 length: 10
CDR3 DNA: TGTGCCAGCGTCGGGGAGACCCAGTACTTC
CDR3 protein: CASVGETQYF

D gene: TRBD1
J gene: TRBJ1-2
V gene: TRBV29-1
clone size: .
CDR3 length: 13
CDR3 DNA: TGCAGCGTTGGGACAGGGGCAAACTATGGCTACACCTTC
CDR3 protein: CSVGTGANYGYTF

D gene: .
J gene: TRBJ1-4
V gene: TRBV27
clone size: once
CDR3 length: 16
CDR3 DNA: TGTGCCAGCAGGTTCACTGGACAGAGTCTTAATGAAAAACTGTTTTTT
CDR3 protein: CASRFTGQSLNEKLFF

D gene: TRBD2
J gene: TRBJ2-1
V gene: TRBV28
clone size: few
CDR3 length: 14
CDR3 DNA: TGTGCCAGCAGACCGGGACTAGGGAACAATGAGCAGTTCTTC
CDR3 protein: CASRPGLGNNEQFF

D gene: TRBD1
J gene: TRBJ1-5
V gene: TRBV2
clone size: .
CDR3 length: 14
CDR3 DNA: TGTGCCAGCAGTGTCGACAGGGGTGATCAGCCCCAGCATTTT
CDR3 protein: CASSVDRGDQPQHF

D gene: .
J gene: TRBJ1-6
V gene: TRBV3-1/TRBV3-2
clone size: .
CDR3 length: 13
CDR3 DNA: TGTGCCAGCAGCCAAGAAGGGGTCTCACCCCTCCACTTT
CDR3 protein: CASSQEGVSPLHF

D gene: TRBD2
J gene: TRBJ2-1
V gene: TRBV9
clone size: .
CDR3 length: 19
CDR3 DNA: TGTGCCAGCAGCGTAGAGGTAGCGGGGGGCCCTTACTCCTACAATGAGCAGTTCTTC
CDR3 protein: CASSVEVAGGPYSYNEQFF

D gene: .
J gene: TRBJ1-2
V gene: TRBV6-2/TRBV6-3
clone size: many
CDR3 length: 15
CDR3 DNA: TGTGCCAGCAGCCGCAGGGTAGCGGGGATCTATGGCTACACCTTC
CDR3 protein: CASSRRVAGIYGYTF

D gene: .
J gene: TRBJ1-1
V gene: TRBV18
clone size: .
CDR3 length: 16
CDR3 DNA: TGTGCCAGCTCACGTTGGTCGGGGGAGAGGGACACTGAAGCTTTCTTT
CDR3 protein: CASSRWSGERDTEAFF

D gene: TRBD1
J gene: TRBJ1-3
V gene: TRBV4-3
clone size: .
CDR3 length: 16
CDR3 DNA: TGCGCCAGCAGCCAAGATAGGACAGGGGCTGGAAACACCATATATTTT
CDR3 protein: CASSQDRTGAGNTIYF

D gene: .
J gene: TRBJ2-2
V gene: TRBV19
clone size: .
CDR3 length: 17
CDR3 DNA: TGTGCCAGTAGAGGAAATTGGGAGAACCCCAACACCGGGGAGCTGTTTTTT
CDR3 protein: CASRGNWENPNTGELFF

D gene: TRBD2
J gene: TRBJ2-3
V gene: TRBV5-1
clone size: once
CDR3 length: 15
CDR3 DNA: TGCGCCAGCCATAGCGGGGGGGCTACCGCAGATACGCAGTATTTT
CDR3 protein: CASHSGGATADTQYF

D gene: .
J gene: TRBJ2-4
V gene: TRBV4-3
clone size: .
CDR3 length: 15
CDR3 DNA: TGCGCCAGCAACCCCGATCCGGTCGACACAAACATTCAGTACTTC
CDR3 protein: CASNPDPVDTNIQYF

D gene: .
J gene: TRBJ1-2
V gene: TRBV2
clone size: .
CDR3 length: 13
CDR3 DNA: TGTGCCAGCAGTGAAGACAGTCCATATGGCTACACCTTC
CDR3 protein: CASSEDSPYGYTF

D gene: TRBD1
J gene: TRBJ1-6
V gene: TRBV19
clone size: .
CDR3 length: 17
CDR3 DNA: TGTGCCAGTAGTGCCCGGCCAGGGGGCTCCTATAATTCACCCCTCCACTTT
CDR3 protein: CASSARPGGSYNSPLHF

D gene: .
J gene: TRBJ2-3
V gene: TRBV29-1
clone size: .
CDR3 length: 15
CDR3 DNA: TGCAGCGTTTCATGGGGGGACCAAAGCACAGATACGCAGTATTTT
CDR3 protein: CSVSWGDQSTDTQYF

D gene: TRBD2
J gene: TRBJ2-3
V gene: TRBV7-8
clone size: few
CDR3 length: 14
CDR3 DNA: TGTGCCAGCAGCTTAGGGCAGGGAGGGGATACGCAGTATTTT
CDR3 protein: CASSLGQGGDTQYF

D gene: TRBD1
J gene: TRBJ2-7
V gene: TRBV5-1
clone size: .
CDR3 length: 16
CDR3 DNA: TGCGCCAGCAGCGACCAAGGACAGGGGGCCTCCTACGAGCAGTACTTC
CDR3 protein: CASSDQGQGASYEQYF

D gene: TRBD2
J gene: TRBJ2-1
V gene: TRBV9
clone size: .
CDR3 length: 15
CDR3 DNA: TGTGCCAGCAGTGTAACTAGCGGGGGGGCAAATGAGCAGTTCTTC
CDR3 protein: CASSVTSGGANEQFF

D gene: .
J gene: TRBJ1-6
V gene: TRBV28
clone size: .
CDR3 length: 14
CDR3 DNA: TGTGCCAGCCTGTACAGGTCGAGTAATTCACCCCTCCACTTT
CDR3 protein: CASLYRSSNSPLHF

D gene: .
J gene: TRBJ2-2
V gene: TRBV18
clone size: .
CDR3 length: 14
CDR3 DNA: TGTGCCAGCTCACCACGTCGGGAGACCGGGGAGCTGTTTTTT
CDR3 protein: CASSPRRETGELFF

D gene: TRBD1
J gene: TRBJ2-5
V gene: TRBV24-1
clone size: .
CDR3 length: 14
CDR3 DNA: TGTGCCACCAGTGATGGACAGGGGTCGGAGACCCAGTACTTC
CDR3 protein: CATSDGQGSETQYF

D gene: .
J gene: TRBJ2-2
V gene: TRBV4-1
clone size: .
CDR3 length: 16
CDR3 DNA: TGCGCCAGCAGCCAAGTACCAGGGTCGGACACCGGGGAGCTGTTTTTT
CDR3 protein: CASSQVPGSDTGELFF

D gene: TRBD2
J gene: TRBJ2-7
V gene: TRBV5-1
clone size: .
CDR3 length: 17
CDR3 DNA: TGCGCCAGCAGCTCTCGGACTAGCGGGGGCGACTCCTACGAGCAGTACTTC
CDR3 protein: CASSSRTSGGDSYEQYF

D gene: TRBD1
J gene: TRBJ2-7
V gene: TRBV9
clone size: .
CDR3 length: 14
CDR3 DNA: TGTGCCAGCAGCCCCCGGGACAGGGCGGTTGAGCAGTACTTC
CDR3 protein: CASSPRDRAVEQYF

D gene: .
J gene: TRBJ2-1
V gene: TRBV27
clone size: .
CDR3 length: 14
CDR3 DNA: TGTGCCAGCAGTTTCCTCAGAAGCTACAATGAGCAGTTCTTC
CDR3 protein: CASSFLRSYNEQFF

D gene: .
J gene: TRBJ2-6
V gene: TRBV4-3
clone size: .
CDR3 length: 20
CDR3 DNA: TGCGCCAGCAGCCAAGAATATCATGTCGGGGTACGCTCTGGGGCCAACGTCCTGACTTTC
CDR3 protein: CASSQEYHVGVRSGANVLTF

D gene: .
J gene: TRBJ2-5
V gene: TRBV5-1
clone size: .
CDR3 length: 13
CDR3 DNA: TGCGCCAGCAGCTTGGCCGTCGAAGAGACCCAGTACTTC
CDR3 protein: CASSLAVEETQYF

D gene: .
J gene: TRBJ1-3
V gene: TRBV30
clone size: .
CDR3 length: 13
CDR3 DNA: TGTGCCTGGAAAATGAGACAAATAAACACCATATATTTT
CDR3 protein: CAWKMRQINTIYF

D gene: TRBD1
J gene: TRBJ1-1
V gene: TRBV19
clone size: once
CDR3 length: 14
CDR3 DNA: TGTGCCAGTAGTAGCGACAGGGTCCGCACTGAAGCTTTCTTT
CDR3 protein: CASSSDRVRTEAFF